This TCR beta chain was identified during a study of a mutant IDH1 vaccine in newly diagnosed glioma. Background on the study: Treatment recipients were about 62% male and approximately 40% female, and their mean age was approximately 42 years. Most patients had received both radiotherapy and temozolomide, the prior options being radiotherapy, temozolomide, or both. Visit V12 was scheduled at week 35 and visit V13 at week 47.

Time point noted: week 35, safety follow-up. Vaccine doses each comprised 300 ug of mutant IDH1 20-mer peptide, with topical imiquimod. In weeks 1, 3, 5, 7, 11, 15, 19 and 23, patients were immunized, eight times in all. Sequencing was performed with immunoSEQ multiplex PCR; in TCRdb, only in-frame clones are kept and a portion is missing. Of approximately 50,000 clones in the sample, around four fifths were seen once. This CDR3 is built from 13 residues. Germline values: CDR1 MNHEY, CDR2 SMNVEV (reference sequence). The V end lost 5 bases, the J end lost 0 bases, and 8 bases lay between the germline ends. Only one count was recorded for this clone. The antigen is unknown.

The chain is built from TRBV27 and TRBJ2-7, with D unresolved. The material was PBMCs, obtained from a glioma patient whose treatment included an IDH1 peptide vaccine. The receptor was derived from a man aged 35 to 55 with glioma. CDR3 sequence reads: CASSPISSYEQYF. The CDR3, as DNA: TGTGCCAGCAGTCCAATATCCTCCTACGAGCAGTACTTC.